This is a list of T cell receptor beta chains from one sample in a study of blood T cell repertoires in COVID-19. Here immunoSEQ multiplex PCR was the method, and the copy in TCRdb shows in-frame clones only, minus some. The sample shows about 240,000 clones, under 85% of them seen only once. The sequencing input was peripheral blood. The receptors here all came from a man between 25 and 39 years old who had recovered from COVID-19. Each CDR3 is given with its conserved first and last residue. The D gene is left open where the match is weak. Clone size appears in some rows only: once, few, many, or a class for an expanded clone.

cdr3_nt cdr3_aa clone_size j_call v_call d_call
TGTGCAAGTCGCTTAGAGTGGCGGGGGCTACGGAACACCGGGGAGCTGTTTTTT CASRLEWRGLRNTGELFF . TRBJ2-2 TRBV12-2 .
TGTGCCAGCTCACGGACAGGATTTGAAAACGAGCAGTACTTC CASSRTGFENEQYF . TRBJ2-7 TRBV18 TRBD1
TGTGCCAGCAAAAGGTCTGGGGCGGGGGGTGAGCAGTTCTTC CASKRSGAGGEQFF few TRBJ2-1 TRBV6-5 TRBD2
TGTGCCAGCAGGGACAGAGGAGCCCGCAATCAGCCCCAGCATTTT CASRDRGARNQPQHF few TRBJ1-5 TRBV2 .
TGTGCCAGCAGCCAAGATGCGGGGGGCCCTCAGCCCCAGCATTTT CASSQDAGGPQPQHF . TRBJ1-5 TRBV3-1/TRBV3-2 .
TGTGCCAGCAGCCTTCTACAGGGGGCATCCTACAATGAGCAGTTCTTC CASSLLQGASYNEQFF . TRBJ2-1 TRBV4-2 TRBD1
TGTGCCAGCAGCTTGGAGGGAGATGGCTACACCTTC CASSLEGDGYTF . TRBJ1-2 TRBV5-4 .
TGCGCCAGCAGCAGCGGGACAGGAGACTATGGCTACACCTTC CASSSGTGDYGYTF . TRBJ1-2 TRBV5-1 TRBD1
TGTGCCAGCAGCAACTTGGCGGCGGATACGCAGTATTTT CASSNLAADTQYF . TRBJ2-3 TRBV5-6 .
TGTGCCAGCAGTTTACCCCAGGGGGAAAAACTGTTTTTT CASSLPQGEKLFF . TRBJ1-4 TRBV12-3/TRBV12-4 .
TGTGCCAGCAGTTCCCAGATTACAAACACTGAAGCTTTCTTT CASSSQITNTEAFF once TRBJ1-1 TRBV27 .
TGTGCCAGCAGTCCCCGGGTCCAAGAGACCCAGTACTTC CASSPRVQETQYF once TRBJ2-5 TRBV6-2/TRBV6-3 .
TGCAGCGTGGGGGCGAAGATGGGCTTGGACACCGGGGAGCTGTTTTTT CSVGAKMGLDTGELFF . TRBJ2-2 TRBV29-1 .
TGTGCCAGCAGTGTGGCTAGCGATAGCAATGAGCAGTTCTTC CASSVASDSNEQFF . TRBJ2-1 TRBV6-4 .
TGTGCCAGCAGGACGGGACAGGACAATGAGCAGTTCTTC CASRTGQDNEQFF . TRBJ2-1 TRBV6-5 TRBD1
TGTGCCAGCAGTGACATGGGATGGGGGGTTCAAACCCTCCACTTT CASSDMGWGVQTLHF . TRBJ1-6 TRBV6-1 .
TGTGCCAGCACCCGCCTCGGGGGGTTTAATAATTCACCCCTCCACTTT CASTRLGGFNNSPLHF many TRBJ1-6 TRBV13 .
TGCGCCAGCAGCTTGGGGGGCGGGAACTCCTACAATGAGCAGTTCTTC CASSLGGGNSYNEQFF . TRBJ2-1 TRBV5-1 .
TGCGCCAGCAGCCAGGGACAGGGACTAACTAATGAAAAACTGTTTTTT CASSQGQGLTNEKLFF once TRBJ1-4 TRBV4-1 TRBD1
TGCGCCAGCAGCCGGTCCGGGACAGGCAATTCACCCCTCCACTTT CASSRSGTGNSPLHF . TRBJ1-6 TRBV5-1 TRBD1
TGCGCCAGCAGCTTGGCTGGCGGGGAAAATGAGCAGTTCTTC CASSLAGGENEQFF . TRBJ2-1 TRBV5-1 .
TGTGCCAGCATTGGACTATCCGAGCAGTACTTC CASIGLSEQYF . TRBJ2-7 TRBV2 .
TGTGCCAGCAGTGAAACCTCTAGCGGGGCGCGCTACAATGAGCAGTTCTTC CASSETSSGARYNEQFF . TRBJ2-1 TRBV6-1 TRBD2
TGTGCCAGCAGTGTCAGGGGGGCGTTATCACCCCTCCACTTT CASSVRGALSPLHF . TRBJ1-6 TRBV27 TRBD1
TGCGCCAGCAGCTTGGAGCAGGTAGCGGGTGAAGCTTTCTTT CASSLEQVAGEAFF . TRBJ1-1 TRBV5-1 .
TGTGCCAGCAGTTTAGGGGAGCCCTATGGCTACACCTTC CASSLGEPYGYTF . TRBJ1-2 TRBV12-3/TRBV12-4 .
TGCGCCAGCAGCCAAGGACTGACTATAAGGGACAGAAACACTGAAGCTTTCTTT CASSQGLTIRDRNTEAFF . TRBJ1-1 TRBV4-1 TRBD1
TGCAGCGTTGAGCCGACAGGGTATACTGAAGCTTTCTTT CSVEPTGYTEAFF . TRBJ1-1 TRBV29-1 TRBD1
TGCGCCAGCAGCTTGAAGGGGCAGGGCCTCCAAGAGACCCAGTACTTC CASSLKGQGLQETQYF . TRBJ2-5 TRBV5-1 .
TGTGCCAGCAGCCCCACAGGGGGCAGGGCCAGCTCCTACGAGCAGTACTTC CASSPTGGRASSYEQYF . TRBJ2-7 TRBV3-1/TRBV3-2 TRBD1
TGCGCCAGCAGCCCGGCCGGAGGGGTGAATGAGCAGTTCTTC CASSPAGGVNEQFF . TRBJ2-1 TRBV4-1 .
TGTGCCAGCAGCATTTACAGGGGGAACACCGGGGAGCTGTTTTTT CASSIYRGNTGELFF . TRBJ2-2 TRBV7-9 TRBD1
TGTGCCAGCAGCGTTGGAGGGCCGAGCTCTGGAAACACCATATATTTT CASSVGGPSSGNTIYF . TRBJ1-3 TRBV9 .
TGTGCCAGCAGTTACTCGAACAGGCACAATGAGCAGTTCTTC CASSYSNRHNEQFF . TRBJ2-1 TRBV6-5 .
TGTGCCAGCAGTGAATTCGGGGGGCCAAGTATTGTTACGGAGACCCAGTACTTC CASSEFGGPSIVTETQYF . TRBJ2-5 TRBV25-1 .
TGTGCCAGCAGCCGACAGGACAGCTATGGCTACACCTTC CASSRQDSYGYTF . TRBJ1-2 TRBV7-9 .
TGTGCCAGCAGCTCGGGGAACAGGGCGGGCTATGGCTACACCTTC CASSSGNRAGYGYTF . TRBJ1-2 TRBV5-4 .
TGTGCCAGCAGTGAGCGGGGCCCTTTGGATGAGCAGTTCTTC CASSERGPLDEQFF . TRBJ2-1 TRBV2 .
TGTGCCATCAGGAGGACTAGCGGGGTGGGAGATACGCAGTATTTT CAIRRTSGVGDTQYF . TRBJ2-3 TRBV10-3 TRBD2
TGTGCCAGCAGCCACGACTGGTTCCTCGGCTACACCTTC CASSHDWFLGYTF . TRBJ1-2 TRBV3-1/TRBV3-2 .
TGTGCCAGCAGTGAACTCATAATAGACACTGAAGCTTTCTTT CASSELIIDTEAFF . TRBJ1-1 TRBV2 .
TGTGCCAGCACCCGCCGGCCCGGGGAGACGCTCTACAATGAGCAGTTCTTC CASTRRPGETLYNEQFF . TRBJ2-1 TRBV7-6 .
TGCGCCAGCAGCCAAGTACAGAACTCTGGAAACACCATATATTTT CASSQVQNSGNTIYF . TRBJ1-3 TRBV4-1 .
TGTGCCAGCAGCCGGAATGAGCAGTTCTTC CASSRNEQFF . TRBJ2-1 TRBV7-9 .
TGTGCCAGCAGCGGGTCACAGGGGGCGGGAGGAAACACCATATATTTT CASSGSQGAGGNTIYF . TRBJ1-3 TRBV9 TRBD1
TGTGCCAGCAGCCAAGAGGGGCGACCCACAGATACGCAGTATTTT CASSQEGRPTDTQYF . TRBJ2-3 TRBV4-2 .
TGCAGCGTTGAAGAAACAGCCTATGGCTACACCTTC CSVEETAYGYTF . TRBJ1-2 TRBV29-1 .
TGCGCCAGCCGCCTTGGCGGAGGGAACACTGAAGCTTTCTTT CASRLGGGNTEAFF . TRBJ1-1 TRBV5-1 .
TGCGCCAGCAGCTTGGCCCCCCCGGGGGGACAAAGCACAGATACGCAGTATTTT CASSLAPPGGQSTDTQYF . TRBJ2-3 TRBV5-1 .
TGCGCCAGCAGCCAAGTTTCCGGGGAGACCCAGTACTTC CASSQVSGETQYF . TRBJ2-5 TRBV4-1 .
TGTGCCAGCAGTAGACAGGGTTCGGCTGGGGCCAACGTCCTGACTTTC CASSRQGSAGANVLTF . TRBJ2-6 TRBV7-3 TRBD1
TGTGCCAGCAGCTTGATCGGAGGGGCTGAGACCCAGTACTTC CASSLIGGAETQYF few TRBJ2-5 TRBV5-4 .
TGTGCCAGCAGCCCAAACAGGGAATCCTACGAGCAGTACTTC CASSPNRESYEQYF . TRBJ2-7 TRBV4-2 .
TGTGCCAGCAGTTTAAGCAGGGTGAACACTGAAGCTTTCTTT CASSLSRVNTEAFF . TRBJ1-1 TRBV28 .
TGTGCCACCGGGGAGCCGAGAGGGGGCGGCGGGGAGCTGTTTTTT CATGEPRGGGGELFF . TRBJ2-2 TRBV24-1 TRBD1